These T cell receptor beta chains were read from a single sample in a study of blood T cell repertoires in COVID-19. Profiled with immunoSEQ multiplex PCR; TCRdb holds only in-frame clones, not every one. The sample holds about 150,000 clones, under 90% seen once. Sequencing was performed on peripheral blood. The receptors were gathered from a woman over 75 with active or convalescent COVID-19. Both conserved end residues are part of each CDR3. D genes are given only for firm matches. Size is omitted from some rows. Given values are once, few, many or a class for expanded clones.

DNA,CDR3,size,J,V,D
TGTGCCAGCAGTTTCAGTGCGCAGGGTGGCGGTCAGTACTTC,CASSFSAQGGGQYF,.,TRBJ2-4,TRBV27,.
TGTGCCAGCTCACCTACAGGGGTCGGTCGGGATCAGCCCCAGCATTTT,CASSPTGVGRDQPQHF,.,TRBJ1-5,TRBV18,TRBD1
TGTGCCATCAGTCCGGGACTAGCGGGAGGGCCGGCAGATACGCAGTATTTT,CAISPGLAGGPADTQYF,.,TRBJ2-3,TRBV10-3,TRBD2
TGCAGCGTTGAAGGGGAGGCGGGACAGGGGTGGACTGAAGCTTTCTTT,CSVEGEAGQGWTEAFF,.,TRBJ1-1,TRBV29-1,TRBD1
TGTGCCAGCAGTCCCTCAGGCCTAGCGGTATACAATGAGCAGTTCTTC,CASSPSGLAVYNEQFF,.,TRBJ2-1,TRBV27,TRBD2
TGTGCCAGCAGTATACGGGTGAATGAAAAACTGTTTTTT,CASSIRVNEKLFF,.,TRBJ1-4,TRBV6-5,.
TGTGCCAGCAGTCCCCATTTAGCGGGAGGGCGCGCAGATACGCAGTATTTT,CASSPHLAGGRADTQYF,.,TRBJ2-3,TRBV6-6,TRBD2
TGCGCCAGCAGGACGACACCGAGCTCCTACGAGCAGTACTTC,CASRTTPSSYEQYF,.,TRBJ2-7,TRBV10-2,.
TGCGCCAGCAGCTGGGACATTCGGGAGACCCAGTACTTC,CASSWDIRETQYF,.,TRBJ2-5,TRBV5-1,.
TGTGCCAGTAGTACCCCAGGGACAGACCCTTACAATGAGCAGTTCTTC,CASSTPGTDPYNEQFF,.,TRBJ2-1,TRBV19,TRBD1
TGTGCCAGCAGCCCCCGGGGTGGCGCGGGAGGGAGCTCCTACGAGCAGTACTTC,CASSPRGGAGGSSYEQYF,.,TRBJ2-7,TRBV9,TRBD2
TGTGCCAGCAGCGGAGCGGGAAGGGTGGGCTATGGCTACACCTTC,CASSGAGRVGYGYTF,.,TRBJ1-2,TRBV6-5,.
TGTGCCAGCAGCTTACGCCCACGGTTACTAGCGGGAGGTACTAACACCGGGGAGCTGTTTTTT,CASSLRPRLLAGGTNTGELFF,.,TRBJ2-2,TRBV7-8,TRBD2
TGTGCCAGCAGCCAAGATACACTAGCGGGAGTATTGGACACCGGGGAGCTGTTTTTT,CASSQDTLAGVLDTGELFF,.,TRBJ2-2,TRBV14,TRBD2
TGTGCCAGCTACAGTTCTCCCTTCTATGGCTACACCTTC,CASYSSPFYGYTF,.,TRBJ1-2,TRBV28,.
TGTGCCAGCAGTGAGTCAGGGGTTCGGACTGAAGCTTTCTTT,CASSESGVRTEAFF,.,TRBJ1-1,TRBV25-1,.
TGTGCCAGCAGTGGACCGGGACAGGGCACTGAAGCTTTCTTT,CASSGPGQGTEAFF,.,TRBJ1-1,TRBV2,TRBD1
TGCGCCAGCAGCGGGGACACCGGGTCCTACAATGAGCAGTTCTTC,CASSGDTGSYNEQFF,once,TRBJ2-1,TRBV5-1,.
TGTGCCAGCAGCTTAAGCGGGACAGGGGGGAACTATGGCTACACCTTC,CASSLSGTGGNYGYTF,.,TRBJ1-2,TRBV7-8,TRBD1
TGTGCCAGCAGCTTAGAACCTGCCGTCGGTGAGACCCAGTACTTC,CASSLEPAVGETQYF,.,TRBJ2-5,TRBV11-2,.
TGTGCCAGCAGACGGGACAGGGAGTTGACTGAAGCTTTCTTT,CASRRDRELTEAFF,.,TRBJ1-1,TRBV2,TRBD1
TGTGCCAGCAGCTTGGATCTCAGGGGGGTAGATGGCTACACCTTC,CASSLDLRGVDGYTF,once,TRBJ1-2,TRBV5-4,TRBD1
TGCGCCAGCAGCCATGGTGGACAGGAGAACACTGAAGCTTTCTTT,CASSHGGQENTEAFF,.,TRBJ1-1,TRBV5-1,TRBD1
TGTGCCAGCAGCTTAGTAGCGGGAGGTACAGATACGCAGTATTTT,CASSLVAGGTDTQYF,.,TRBJ2-3,TRBV7-9,TRBD2
TGTGCCAGCAGCTTGAGAGAACCCGCCCCGGAGCAGTACTTC,CASSLREPAPEQYF,.,TRBJ2-7,TRBV5-6,.
TGTGCCAGCAGCCCAGGACAGGGGATTGACTATGGCTACACCTTC,CASSPGQGIDYGYTF,.,TRBJ1-2,TRBV7-8,TRBD1
TGTGCCAGCAGTGAACCAGGGCCGGTCTACGAGCAGTACTTC,CASSEPGPVYEQYF,.,TRBJ2-7,TRBV25-1,.
TGTGCCAGCAGTTTGCTGGGGGCCGTGACAGATACGCAGTATTTT,CASSLLGAVTDTQYF,.,TRBJ2-3,TRBV28,.
TGCGCCAGCAGCTTCGGGGTCGCGGAGACCCAGTACTTC,CASSFGVAETQYF,.,TRBJ2-5,TRBV5-1,.
TGCGCCAGCAGCTTGGGAGGGACACATCAAAACATTCAGTACTTC,CASSLGGTHQNIQYF,.,TRBJ2-4,TRBV5-1,.
TGTGCCAGTAGTGGCTCAGGGGTAGTAATCACTGAAGCTTTCTTT,CASSGSGVVITEAFF,.,TRBJ1-1,TRBV19,.
TGTGCCAGTAGTATAGTAGCGGGGGAGTACGAGCAGTACTTC,CASSIVAGEYEQYF,.,TRBJ2-7,TRBV19,TRBD2
TGTGCCAGCAGTTTCCCGGGAGGTGGCTACACCTTC,CASSFPGGGYTF,few,TRBJ1-2,TRBV12-3/TRBV12-4,.
TGCGCCAGCAGCTCCCTCGGGACTCATAGGGAGACCCAGTACTTC,CASSSLGTHRETQYF,few,TRBJ2-5,TRBV5-1,.
TGTGCCACCAGCAGAAACTTCAGGGGGACCTCCTACGAGCAGTACTTC,CATSRNFRGTSYEQYF,few,TRBJ2-7,TRBV15,TRBD1
TGTGCCAGCAGCCCCCTGGGGCGCGAGCAGTACTTC,CASSPLGREQYF,.,TRBJ2-7,TRBV7-9,.
TGTGCCAGCAGAATGACAGGGGGCGCCGGCTATGGCTACACCTTC,CASRMTGGAGYGYTF,.,TRBJ1-2,TRBV5-6,TRBD1
TGTGCCAGCATCCCGACAGGGGGGGGCAATCAGCCCCAGCATTTT,CASIPTGGGNQPQHF,.,TRBJ1-5,TRBV6-5,TRBD1
TGTGCCAGCAGTGTACCGGGGTTCCCGGGCACAGATACGCAGTATTTT,CASSVPGFPGTDTQYF,.,TRBJ2-3,TRBV6-1,.
TGTGCCAGCAGCGCCTCCAGGGGGCTAGAGACCCAGTACTTC,CASSASRGLETQYF,.,TRBJ2-5,TRBV9,TRBD1
TGTGCCAGCAGCTTAGGTTTCGGAGGCACCGGGGAGCTGTTTTTT,CASSLGFGGTGELFF,.,TRBJ2-2,TRBV11-2,.
TGTGCCAGCAGCTTTAAGAGGAGCTCCTACGAGCAGTACTTC,CASSFKRSSYEQYF,once,TRBJ2-7,TRBV7-8,.
TGTGCCAGCAGGGCTAGCGTATCGAACACCGGGGAGCTGTTTTTT,CASRASVSNTGELFF,.,TRBJ2-2,TRBV5-4,.
TGTGCCAGCAGCCAAGTTTTAGCGGGAGGTGAAGGCGAGCAGTTCTTC,CASSQVLAGGEGEQFF,few,TRBJ2-1,TRBV4-2,TRBD2
TGTGCCAGCAGCCCACTAGGGGGGGCTGAATTCGAGCAGTACTTC,CASSPLGGAEFEQYF,.,TRBJ2-7,TRBV11-2,.
TGTGCCAGCAGCTTCGGGACAGGGGACAATCAGCCCCAGCATTTT,CASSFGTGDNQPQHF,few,TRBJ1-5,TRBV7-9,TRBD1
TGTGCCAGCAGCCTAGGACAGAGCCTTTTCCGTGAAGCTTTCTTT,CASSLGQSLFREAFF,.,TRBJ1-1,TRBV7-2,.
TGTGCCAGCAGCGAACGGCCCAACAGCATCTACGAGCAGTACTTC,CASSERPNSIYEQYF,.,TRBJ2-7,TRBV2,.
TGTGCCACCAGTGACCCAGTAGCGGGAGGCACAGATACGCAGTATTTT,CATSDPVAGGTDTQYF,.,TRBJ2-3,TRBV24-1,TRBD2
TGTGCCAGCGCTCGGGGAGGCCTCGATGGCTATGGCTACACCTTC,CASARGGLDGYGYTF,once,TRBJ1-2,TRBV25-1,.
TGTGCCAGCAGTTTGGGCGGGACCACTGAAAAACTGTTTTTT,CASSLGGTTEKLFF,.,TRBJ1-4,TRBV28,.
TGTGCCAGTAGCCGCAATCCTGGGACAGCCACTCACAATGAGCAGTTCTTC,CASSRNPGTATHNEQFF,once,TRBJ2-1,TRBV19,TRBD1
TGTGCCAGCAGCTTAGTCTCAGATACGCAGTATTTT,CASSLVSDTQYF,.,TRBJ2-3,TRBV7-2,.